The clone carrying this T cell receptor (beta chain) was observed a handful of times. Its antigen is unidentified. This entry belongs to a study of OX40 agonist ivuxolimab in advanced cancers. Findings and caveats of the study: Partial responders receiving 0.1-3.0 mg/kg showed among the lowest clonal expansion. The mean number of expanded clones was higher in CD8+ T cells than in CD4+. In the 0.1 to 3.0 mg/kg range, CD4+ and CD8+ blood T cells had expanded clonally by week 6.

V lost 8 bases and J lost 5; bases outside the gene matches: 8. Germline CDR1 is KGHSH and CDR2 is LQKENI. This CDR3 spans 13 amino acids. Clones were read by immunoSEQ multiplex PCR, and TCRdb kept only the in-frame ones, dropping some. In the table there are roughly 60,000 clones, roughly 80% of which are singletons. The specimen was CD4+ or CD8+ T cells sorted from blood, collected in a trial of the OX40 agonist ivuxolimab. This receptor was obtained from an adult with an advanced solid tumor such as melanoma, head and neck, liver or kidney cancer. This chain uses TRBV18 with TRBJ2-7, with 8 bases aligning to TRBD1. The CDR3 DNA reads TGTGCCAGCGGCGACAGGGGAAAGAACGAGCAGTACTTC. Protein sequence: CASGDRGKNEQYF. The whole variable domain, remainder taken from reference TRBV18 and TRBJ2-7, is NAGVMQNPRHLVRRRGQEARLRCSPMKGHSHVYWYRQLPEEGLKFMVYLQKENIIDESGMPKERFSAEFPKEGPSILRIQQVVRGDSAAYFCASGDRGKNEQYFGPGTRLTVT.